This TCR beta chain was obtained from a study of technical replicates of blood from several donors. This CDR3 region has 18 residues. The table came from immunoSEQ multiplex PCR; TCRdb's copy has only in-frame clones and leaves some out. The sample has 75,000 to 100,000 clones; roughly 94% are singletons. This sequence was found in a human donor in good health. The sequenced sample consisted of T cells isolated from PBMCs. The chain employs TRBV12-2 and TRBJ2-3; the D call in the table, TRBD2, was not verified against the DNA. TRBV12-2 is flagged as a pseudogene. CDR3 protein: CASRHDLRRSSSTDTQYF. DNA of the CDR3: TGTGCAAGTCGCCACGACCTGAGGAGGAGTTCTAGCACAGATACGCAGTATTTT.